Sequencing of this TCR beta chain was carried out in a study of brain metastases from non-small cell lung cancer. Germline CDR1 and CDR2: SEHNR and FQNEAQ (reference sequence). V lost 4 bases to trimming and J lost 1 base, with 7 bases between them. CDR3 length: 14 amino acids. The method was immunoSEQ multiplex PCR; TCRdb's version includes in-frame clones alone and lacks a portion of them. The data hold 4,500 to 6,000 clones, with about 83% observed a single time. The V call is TRBV7-9, the J call TRBJ2-2; D unclear. This sequence originates from a donor at least 40 years old with non-small cell lung cancer. Sequences were obtained from primary lung tumor tissue. In DNA, the CDR3 is TGTGCCAGCAGCTCTAGAGGGAACACCGGGGAGCTGTTTTTT. This encodes CASSSRGNTGELFF.